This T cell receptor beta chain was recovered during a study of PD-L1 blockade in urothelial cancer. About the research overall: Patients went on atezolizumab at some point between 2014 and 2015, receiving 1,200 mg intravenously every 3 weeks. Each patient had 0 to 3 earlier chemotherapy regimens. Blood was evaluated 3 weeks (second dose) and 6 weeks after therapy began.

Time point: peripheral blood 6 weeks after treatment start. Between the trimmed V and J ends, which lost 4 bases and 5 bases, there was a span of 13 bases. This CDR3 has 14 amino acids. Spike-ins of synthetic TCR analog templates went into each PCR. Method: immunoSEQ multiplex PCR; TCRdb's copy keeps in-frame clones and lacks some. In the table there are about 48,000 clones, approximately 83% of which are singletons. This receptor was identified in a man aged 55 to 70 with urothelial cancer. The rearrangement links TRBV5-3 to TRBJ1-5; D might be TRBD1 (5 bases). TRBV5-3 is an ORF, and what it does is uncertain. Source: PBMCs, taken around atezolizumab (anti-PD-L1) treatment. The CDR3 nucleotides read TGTGCCAGAAGCCCCCGATGGGGCTATCAGCCCCAGCATTTT. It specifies CARSPRWGYQPQHF.